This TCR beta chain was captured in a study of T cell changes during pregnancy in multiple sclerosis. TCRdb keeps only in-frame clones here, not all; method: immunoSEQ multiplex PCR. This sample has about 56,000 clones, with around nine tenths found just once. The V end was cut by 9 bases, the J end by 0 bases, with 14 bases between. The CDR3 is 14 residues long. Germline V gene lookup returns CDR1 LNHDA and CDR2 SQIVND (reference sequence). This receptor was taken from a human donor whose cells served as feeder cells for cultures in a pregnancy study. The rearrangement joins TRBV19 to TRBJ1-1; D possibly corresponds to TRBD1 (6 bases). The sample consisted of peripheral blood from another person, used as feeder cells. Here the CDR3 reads CASSPGQVNTEAFF. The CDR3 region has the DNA TGTGCCAGCAGCCCGGGACAAGTGAACACTGAAGCTTTCTTT.